This T cell receptor beta chain was recorded in a study of T cells in Graves' hyperthyroidism and ophthalmopathy. Study findings and constraints: The majority of expanded thyroid clonotypes above 0.001 also appeared in blood.

Enrolled ophthalmopathy patients presented with a Clinical Activity Score of at least 3, a NOSPECS grade of at least 4, and disease duration under 3 months. Exclusion followed for patients with uncontrolled infection, other autoimmune disease, pregnancy or lactation. More than 8 ml fresh peripheral blood yielded the PBMCs. Worth noting for this clonotype: Its antigen is still unknown.

Amplified TCR beta CDR3 regions came from RNA transcripts. Researchers ran a first-round RT-PCR on the TCR CDR3 using the HTBI primer set. TCRdb re-analysed the multiplex PCR reads in MiXCR, keeping a single row per CDR3 protein. The data show around 600,000 distinct CDR3 sequences, about 14% seen once. The source is a woman under 30 with Graves' ophthalmopathy. The sequenced material came from blood.

The chain's CDR3 is CASSSRPDRGLEQYF. As DNA, the CDR3 is TGTGCCAGCAGCTCCCGCCCAGACAGGGGGCTCGAGCAGTACTTC. The V call is TRBV6-2 or TRBV6-3, the J call TRBJ2-7; 10 bases line up with TRBD1. V lost 6 bases and J lost 6; bases outside the gene matches: 11. Germline CDR1 MNHEY, CDR2 SVGEGT. The CDR3 runs 15 residues.